This TCR beta chain was identified during a study of CD8 T cells in ankylosing spondylitis. Study-level results: In synovial fluid and blood from reactive arthritis, some motif variants were previously reported. The study identified a TCR beta motif of roughly eight highly homologous variants that appeared characteristic of ankylosing spondylitis blood. The authors reported significant enrichment of disease-linked clones in matched ankylosing spondylitis synovial fluid. A CD8+ phenotype characterized the disease-linked clones, which were relatively rare in peripheral blood.

CDR3 length: 15 amino acids. V was clipped by 5 bases and J by 1 base, with 12 bases between them. Germline CDR1 is SGHTA and CDR2 is FQGTGA. Remarks on this clonotype: Its matching antigen is unknown.

Using quantitative 5'-RACE with molecular barcodes, the authors made TCR beta libraries. TCRdb re-called the 5' RACE reads through MiXCR, storing one row per CDR3 protein. Among about 800,000 distinct CDR3 sequences listed, around 11% were seen once. The receptor's source is a male donor with ankylosing spondylitis. Sequenced sample: blood, either unsorted or a sorted T cell fraction (not recorded which). The chain employs TRBV7-3 and TRBJ2-1, with TRBD2 as a possible D gene (6 bases). The CDR3 region is CASSPFAGSYNEQFF. CDR3 DNA sequence: TGTGCCAGCAGCCCTTTCGCGGGGTCCTACAATGAGCAGTTCTTC.